The 28 T cell receptor beta chains presented below share a single source sample, sequenced in a study of blood T cell repertoires in COVID-19. The method was immunoSEQ multiplex PCR; TCRdb's version includes in-frame clones alone and lacks a portion of them. The repertoire includes roughly 110,000 clones, just over 90% of them detected once, and less than 1.5% sits in the top ten. Material: peripheral blood. These receptors originate from a woman in her 30s with acute or convalescent COVID-19.

The chain joins TRBV2 to TRBJ1-6, with 9 bases identical to TRBD1. Losses at the gene ends were 3 bases for V and 9 bases for J; bases not matched to a gene: 3. The CDR3 totals 14 residues. CDR1 and CDR2 (germline): SNHLY, FYNNEI. CDR3 loop: CASSEATGGSPLHF. CDR3 bases: TGTGCCAGCAGTGAGGCGACAGGGGGTTCACCCCTCCACTTT.

The chain combines TRBV11-2 with TRBJ2-1; D might be TRBD2 (6 bases). Trimming cost V 10 bases and J 6 bases, with 19 bases left between them. Germline-derived CDR1 and CDR2 are SGHAT and FQNNGV. The CDR3 contains 14 residues. CDR3 bases: TGTGCCACACCACGGGAGACCTTTGCCAATGAGCAGTTCTTC. Translated: CATPRETFANEQFF.

In DNA form, the CDR3 reads TGTGCCAGCAGTTTAGGGGGCCGCTGGGGAGCTTTCTTT. Translating gives CASSLGGRWGAFF. This chain connects TRBV12-3 or TRBV12-4 to TRBJ1-1, with D maybe TRBD1 (5 bases). The CDR3 contains 13 residues. V was shortened by 1 base and J by 10 bases, with 13 bases between the two germline ends.

The CDR3 protein is CASNRQTAAYEQYF. The DNA of the CDR3 is TGTGCCAGCAACAGACAGACAGCAGCCTACGAGCAGTACTTC. The chain uses TRBV5-5 and TRBJ2-7; D might be TRBD1 (5 bases). The CDR3 runs to 14 residues. V lost 6 bases and J lost 2, with 15 bases in between. The germline CDR1 and CDR2 sequences are SGHKS and YYEKEE (reference sequence).

This chain links TRBV7-8 with TRBJ1-5; 7 nucleotides align to TRBD1. The trim removed 5 bases at V and 4 bases at J, leaving 8 bases unmatched. This CDR3 has 15 residues. The V gene's germline CDR1 is SGHVS and CDR2 FQNEAQ. The CDR3 region is CASSDRAGLNQPQHF. The CDR3 nucleotides read TGTGCCAGCAGCGACAGGGCAGGATTGAATCAGCCCCAGCATTTT.

The chain carries TRBV28 and TRBJ1-2; D unresolved. Germline lookup yields CDR1 MDHEN and CDR2 SYDVKM. The CDR3 totals 13 residues. V lost 6 bases, J lost 4 bases, and 12 bases lay in between. The chain's CDR3 is CASSLPLLYGYTF. The CDR3 region has the DNA TGTGCCAGCAGCCTCCCCCTCCTCTATGGCTACACCTTC.

The V and J genes are TRBV7-9 and TRBJ2-7, with 7 nucleotides matching TRBD1. V lost 5 bases to trimming and J lost 2 bases; unmatched junction nucleotides: 6. Germline V lookup: CDR1 SEHNR, CDR2 FQNEAQ (reference sequence). The CDR3 runs 14 residues. The CDR3 here is CASSPWDRPYEQYF. The CDR3 coding sequence is TGTGCCAGCAGCCCATGGGACAGACCCTACGAGCAGTACTTC.

The chain uses TRBV2 and TRBJ2-2; maybe TRBD1 (6 bases). The germline CDR1 and CDR2 sequences are SNHLY and FYNNEI. V lost 7 bases and J 3 bases, leaving 9 bases between the germline ends. The CDR3 has 13 residues. CDR3 protein: CASIGQYTGELFF. In DNA form, the CDR3 reads TGTGCCAGCATAGGACAGTACACCGGGGAGCTGTTTTTT.

The genes are TRBV5-8 and TRBJ1-2; D not certain. In germline, CDR1 is SGHTS, CDR2 YDEGEE. The CDR3 spans 13 residues. V was pared by 0 bases and J by 2 bases, with 5 bases between. The CDR3 coding sequence is TGTGCCAGCAGCTTGGGAGGGAACTATGGCTACACCTTC. This encodes CASSLGGNYGYTF.

This clone was picked up a small number of times. CDR3 coding DNA: TGTGCCAGCAGCTTGTACATCAAGAACACTGAAGCTTTCTTT. The encoded protein is CASSLYIKNTEAFF. The chain combines TRBV5-5 with TRBJ1-1, with D unresolved. This CDR3 has 14 amino acids. V dropped 1 base and J dropped 1 base, with 8 bases sitting between them. Per the germline V gene, CDR1 is SGHKS and CDR2 is YYEKEE (reference sequence).

V usage is TRBV28 and J usage is TRBJ1-5; a possible D gene is TRBD1 (5 bases). CDR3 length: 14 amino acids. Between the trimmed V and J ends, which lost 5 bases and 3 bases, there was a span of 11 bases. CDR1 is MDHEN, CDR2 SYDVKM, per germline. The CDR3 DNA reads as TGTGCCAGCAGTGGAGACAGCTACAATCAGCCCCAGCATTTT. Its translation: CASSGDSYNQPQHF.

In this sample, this clone turned up a few times. The J gene is TRBJ1-1, the V gene TRBV2; D gene unclear. V was cut by 4 bases and J by 0 bases, with 9 bases left in between. CDR1 is SNHLY and CDR2 is FYNNEI in the germline V gene. The CDR3 extends over 14 amino acids. The CDR3 reads CASSVEGLNTEAFF. The CDR3 DNA reads as TGTGCCAGCAGTGTGGAGGGCTTGAACACTGAAGCTTTCTTT.

The chain employs TRBV5-1 and TRBJ2-3; the match to TRBD2 covers 7 bases. CDR3 size: 15 residues. The V gene's germline CDR1 is SGHRS and CDR2 YFSETQ. The V and J ends lost 4 bases and 1 base, in that order; junction bases with no gene match: 6. CDR3 in amino acids: CASSPAGDRTDTQYF. The CDR3 nucleotides read TGCGCCAGCAGCCCGGCGGGAGATCGCACAGATACGCAGTATTTT.

The chain is built from TRBV24-1 and TRBJ2-7; 9 bases align to TRBD1. The germline V gene encodes CDR1 KGHDR and CDR2 SFDVKD. Trimming took 4 bases from V and 4 from J; bases not matched to a gene: 1. This CDR3 region has 13 residues. In nucleotides, the CDR3 is TGTGCCACCAGTGACGGGACAGGGTACGAGCAGTACTTC. Translating gives CATSDGTGYEQYF.

The CDR3 nucleotides read TGTGCCAGCAGCTTTGACAGGAACACTGAAGCTTTCTTT. Residues: CASSFDRNTEAFF. This sequence joins TRBV5-4 and TRBJ1-1; D possibly corresponds to TRBD1 (5 bases). The germline gives CDR1 SGHNT, CDR2 YYREEE (reference sequence). This CDR3 comprises 13 residues. V was cut by 2 bases and J by 1 base, with 6 bases left in between.

This chain joins TRBV28 and TRBJ2-3; 7 bases agree with TRBD1. The CDR3 extends over 14 amino acids. Germline CDR1 MDHEN, CDR2 SYDVKM. Unmatched junction bases numbered 6, after V lost 7 bases and J lost 2 bases. The CDR3 here is CASTPGQFTDTQYF. The DNA of the CDR3 is TGTGCCAGCACCCCGGGACAGTTCACAGATACGCAGTATTTT. Filled out from reference TRBV28 and TRBJ2-3, the complete variable domain reads DVKVTQSSRYLVKRTGEKVFLECVQDMDHENMFWYRQDPGLGLRLIYFSYDVKMKEKGDIPEGYSVSREKKERFSLILESASTNQTSMYLCASTPGQFTDTQYFGPGTRLTVL.

V and J are TRBV4-1 and TRBJ1-6; 9 nucleotides line up with TRBD1. The germline V gene encodes CDR1 MGHRA and CDR2 YSYEKL. This CDR3 is 16 amino acids long. J lost 9 bases, V lost 0 bases, and 6 bases had no gene match. The CDR3 coding sequence is TGCGCCAGCAGCCAAGATCGGGGACAGGGACGTTCACCCCTCCACTTT. Translated, it gives CASSQDRGQGRSPLHF.

This chain uses TRBV2 with TRBJ2-3; 13 nucleotides match TRBD2. Germline CDR1 reads SNHLY; CDR2 reads FYNNEI. V lost 7 bases to trimming and J lost 1 base; unmatched junction nucleotides: 11. This CDR3 comprises 18 residues. The CDR3 DNA reads as TGTGCCAGCAAGGTACTAGCGGGGGGGTCGACCCGCACAGATACGCAGTATTTT. Residues: CASKVLAGGSTRTDTQYF. The entire variable domain, with the rest obtained from reference TRBV2 and TRBJ2-3, is as follows: EPEVTQTPSHQVTQMGQEVILRCVPISNHLYFYWYRQILGQKVEFLVSFYNNEISEKSEIFDDQFSVERPDGSNFTLKIRSTKLEDSAMYFCASKVLAGGSTRTDTQYFGPGTRLTVL.

This clone has only a few counts. The chain couples TRBV20-1 to TRBJ2-7; D unresolved. This CDR3 comprises 14 residues. Trimming stripped 3 bases from V and 2 bases from J, with 14 bases between. Per germline, CDR1 DFQATT and CDR2 SNEGSKA (reference sequence). This chain's CDR3 is CSASIALKTYEQYF. The CDR3 coding sequence is TGCAGTGCTAGTATCGCACTTAAAACCTACGAGCAGTACTTC.

This chain joins TRBV5-8 and TRBJ1-6, with 7 bases fitting TRBD1. Looked up from germline, CDR1 is SGHTS and CDR2 is YDEGEE. There are 14 residues in the CDR3. V lost 3 bases, J lost 7 bases, and 4 bases stayed unmatched. CDR3 loop: CASSWDSGNSPLHF. CDR3 nucleotides: TGTGCCAGCAGCTGGGACAGTGGGAATTCACCCCTCCACTTT.

The chain joins TRBV14 to TRBJ1-4, with 8 nucleotides matching TRBD1. The CDR3 consists of 14 residues. J lost 8 bases, V lost 4 bases, and 6 bases had no gene match. Germline V CDR1 and CDR2: SGHDN, FVKESK. The CDR3 protein is CASSPGQGEEKLFF. DNA for the CDR3: TGTGCCAGCAGCCCTGGACAGGGAGAAGAAAAACTGTTTTTT.

The chain couples TRBV5-5 to TRBJ1-1; no reliable D call. The V end was cut by 0 bases, the J end by 7 bases, with 7 bases between. The CDR3 sequence is 12 residues long. Per germline, CDR1 SGHKS and CDR2 YYEKEE (reference sequence). CDR3 DNA: TGTGCCAGCAGCTTGGGAACTGATGAAGCTTTCTTT. Translation: CASSLGTDEAFF.

This clone was seen only a few times. V usage is TRBV5-8 and J usage is TRBJ2-7; no firm D call. V was trimmed by 4 bases and J by 9 bases, leaving 14 bases between them. Germline values: CDR1 SGHTS, CDR2 YDEGEE. The CDR3 contains 12 residues. CDR3 amino acids: CASSLLTNGQYF. CDR3 DNA sequence: TGTGCCAGCAGCCTCCTCACCAACGGGCAGTACTTC.

V usage is TRBV19 and J usage is TRBJ2-1; D uncertain. Trimming shortened V by 8 bases and J by 8 bases, and 13 bases separated the two germline ends. CDR1 and CDR2 from the germline V gene are LNHDA and SQIVND (reference sequence). The CDR3 covers 12 residues. In nucleotides, the CDR3 is TGTGCCAGTTTCAGCGAAACTTATGAGCAGTTCTTC. Protein sequence: CASFSETYEQFF.

This chain connects TRBV14 to TRBJ1-2; TRBD1 matches at 7 bases. Germline values: CDR1 SGHDN, CDR2 FVKESK. There are 13 residues in the CDR3. The trim removed 4 bases at V and 6 bases at J, leaving 5 bases unmatched. CDR3: CASSLGQIHGYTF. CDR3 in DNA: TGTGCCAGCAGCCTGGGACAGATACATGGCTACACCTTC.

The chain has TRBV7-2 and TRBJ2-7, with D tentatively TRBD1 (6 bases). The germline V gene encodes CDR1 SGHTA and CDR2 FQGNSA. The CDR3 covers 16 residues. The germline V and J ends were trimmed by 5 bases and 5 bases, with 22 bases remaining between them. CDR3 in DNA: TGTGCCAGCAGCCTAGTCCCGAGGGGGAGTTGGGACGAGCAGTACTTC. Protein: CASSLVPRGSWDEQYF.

This chain connects TRBV4-3 to TRBJ2-3, with 9 bases that match TRBD1. With V trimmed by 4 bases and J by 5 bases, 7 bases remained unmatched. CDR1 LGHNA and CDR2 YSLEER come from the germline V gene. The length of the CDR3 is 15 residues. CDR3 sequence reads: CASSPGTGLQDTQYF. The CDR3 DNA follows: TGCGCCAGCAGCCCCGGGACAGGGCTTCAAGATACGCAGTATTTT.

The V and J genes are TRBV2 and TRBJ1-5, with 9 bases that match TRBD1. CDR3 size: 15 residues. V was clipped by 4 bases and J by 2 bases; unmatched bases: 3. Germline loops: CDR1 SNHLY, CDR2 FYNNEI. CDR3 DNA: TGTGCCAGCAGTGTAAGACAGGGGGGCAATCAGCCCCAGCATTTT. Amino acid sequence: CASSVRQGGNQPQHF. Full variable domain (rest looked up from reference TRBV2 and TRBJ1-5): EPEVTQTPSHQVTQMGQEVILRCVPISNHLYFYWYRQILGQKVEFLVSFYNNEISEKSEIFDDQFSVERPDGSNFTLKIRSTKLEDSAMYFCASSVRQGGNQPQHFGDGTRLSIL.